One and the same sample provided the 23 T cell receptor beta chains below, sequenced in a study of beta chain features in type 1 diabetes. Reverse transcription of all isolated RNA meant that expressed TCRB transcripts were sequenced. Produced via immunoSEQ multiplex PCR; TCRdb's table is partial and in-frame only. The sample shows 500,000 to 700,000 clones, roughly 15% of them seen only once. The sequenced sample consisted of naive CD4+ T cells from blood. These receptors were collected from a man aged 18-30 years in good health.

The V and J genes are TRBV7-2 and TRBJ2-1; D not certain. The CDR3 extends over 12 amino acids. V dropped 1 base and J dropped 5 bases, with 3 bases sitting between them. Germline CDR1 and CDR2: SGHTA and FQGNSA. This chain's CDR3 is CASSLGNNEQFF. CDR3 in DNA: TGTGCCAGCAGCTTAGGGAACAATGAGCAGTTCTTC.

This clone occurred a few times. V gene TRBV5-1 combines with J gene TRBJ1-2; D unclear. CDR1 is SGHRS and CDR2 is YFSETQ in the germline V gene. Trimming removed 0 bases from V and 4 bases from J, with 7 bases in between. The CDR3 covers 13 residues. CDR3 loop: CASSLGLSYGYTF. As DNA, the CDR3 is TGCGCCAGCAGCTTGGGGTTAAGCTATGGCTACACCTTC.

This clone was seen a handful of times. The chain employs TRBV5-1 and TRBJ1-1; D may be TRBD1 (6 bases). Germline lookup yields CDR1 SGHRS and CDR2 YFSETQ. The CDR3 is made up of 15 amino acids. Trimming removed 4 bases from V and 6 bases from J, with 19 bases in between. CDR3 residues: CASSTTGNLVSEAFF. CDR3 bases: TGCGCCAGCAGCACGACAGGTAATTTGGTCTCTGAAGCTTTCTTT.

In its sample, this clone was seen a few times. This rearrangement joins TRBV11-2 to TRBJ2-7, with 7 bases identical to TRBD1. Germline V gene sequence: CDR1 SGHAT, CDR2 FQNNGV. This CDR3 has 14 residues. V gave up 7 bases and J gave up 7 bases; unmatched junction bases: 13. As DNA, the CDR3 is TGTGCCAGCACCTTTCTAGGGGGCCTACGAGAGCAGTACTTC. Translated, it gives CASTFLGGLREQYF.

This CDR3 reads CASSLVEMGVAFF. CDR3 DNA: TGTGCCAGCAGCTTAGTTGAGATGGGGGTCGCTTTCTTT. The J gene is TRBJ1-1, the V gene TRBV7-9, with TRBD1 as a possible D gene (5 bases). Trimming removed 1 base at V and 11 bases at J, with 14 bases between. Per germline, CDR1 SEHNR and CDR2 FQNEAQ (reference sequence). The CDR3 is made up of 13 amino acids. The whole variable domain, filled in from reference TRBV7-9 and TRBJ1-1, reads DTGVSQNPRHKITKRGQNVTFRCDPISEHNRLYWYRQTLGQGPEFLTYFQNEAQLEKSRLLSDRFSAERPKGSFSTLEIQRTEQGDSAMYLCASSLVEMGVAFFGQGTRLTVV.

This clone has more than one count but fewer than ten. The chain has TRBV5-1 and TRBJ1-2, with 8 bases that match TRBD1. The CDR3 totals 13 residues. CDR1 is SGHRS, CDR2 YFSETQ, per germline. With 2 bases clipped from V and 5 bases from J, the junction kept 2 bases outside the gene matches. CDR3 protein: CASSFGQGYGYTF. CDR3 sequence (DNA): TGCGCCAGCAGCTTTGGACAGGGTTATGGCTACACCTTC.

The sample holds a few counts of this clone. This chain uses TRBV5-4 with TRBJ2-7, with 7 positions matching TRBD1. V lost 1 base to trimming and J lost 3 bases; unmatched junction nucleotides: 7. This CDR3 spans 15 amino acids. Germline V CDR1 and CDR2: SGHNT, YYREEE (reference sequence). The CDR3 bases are TGTGCCAGCAGCTTGAAGGGGGACAGCTTCTACGAGCAGTACTTC. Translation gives CASSLKGDSFYEQYF.

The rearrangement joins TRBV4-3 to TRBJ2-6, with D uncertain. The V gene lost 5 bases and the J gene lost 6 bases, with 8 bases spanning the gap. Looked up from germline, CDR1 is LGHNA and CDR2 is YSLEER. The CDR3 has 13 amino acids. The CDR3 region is CASSSFEANVLTF. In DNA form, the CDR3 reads TGCGCCAGCAGCTCCTTCGAGGCCAACGTCCTGACTTTC.

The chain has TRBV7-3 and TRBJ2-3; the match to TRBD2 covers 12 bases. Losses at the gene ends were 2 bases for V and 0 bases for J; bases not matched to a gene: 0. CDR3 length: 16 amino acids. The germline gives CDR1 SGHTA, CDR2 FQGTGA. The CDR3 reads CASSLGTSGSTDTQYF. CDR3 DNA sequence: TGTGCCAGCAGCTTAGGGACTAGCGGGAGCACAGATACGCAGTATTTT. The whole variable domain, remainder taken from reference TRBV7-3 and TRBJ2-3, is GAGVSQTPSNKVTEKGKYVELRCDPISGHTALYWYRQSLGQGPEFLIYFQGTGAADDSGLPNDRFFAVRPEGSVSTLKIQRTERGDSAVYLCASSLGTSGSTDTQYFGPGTRLTVL.

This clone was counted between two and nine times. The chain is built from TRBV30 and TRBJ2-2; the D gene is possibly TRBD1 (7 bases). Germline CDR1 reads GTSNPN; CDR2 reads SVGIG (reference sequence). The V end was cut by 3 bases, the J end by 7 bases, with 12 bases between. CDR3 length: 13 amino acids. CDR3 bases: TGTGCCTGGAGAAGACAGGGACTCGGGGAGCTGTTTTTT. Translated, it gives CAWRRQGLGELFF.

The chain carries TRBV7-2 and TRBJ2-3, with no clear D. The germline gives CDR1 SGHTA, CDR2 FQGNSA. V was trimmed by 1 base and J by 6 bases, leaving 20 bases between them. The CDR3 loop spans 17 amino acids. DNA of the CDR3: TGTGCCAGCAGCTTAGTGGGCTCAGCGCGAGGCAAGGATACGCAGTATTTT. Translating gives CASSLVGSARGKDTQYF.

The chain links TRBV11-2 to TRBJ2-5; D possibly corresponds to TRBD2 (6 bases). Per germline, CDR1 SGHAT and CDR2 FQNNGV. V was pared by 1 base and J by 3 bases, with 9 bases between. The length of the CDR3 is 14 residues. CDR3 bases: TGTGCCAGCAGCTTAGTTGGCGGGAAAGAGACCCAGTACTTC. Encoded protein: CASSLVGGKETQYF.

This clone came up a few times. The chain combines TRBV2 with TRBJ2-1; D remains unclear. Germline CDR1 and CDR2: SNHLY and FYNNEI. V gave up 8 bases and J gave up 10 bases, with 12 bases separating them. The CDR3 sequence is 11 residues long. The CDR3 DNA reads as TGTGCCAGCGGGAAAGGGCCCGAGCAGTTCTTC. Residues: CASGKGPEQFF.

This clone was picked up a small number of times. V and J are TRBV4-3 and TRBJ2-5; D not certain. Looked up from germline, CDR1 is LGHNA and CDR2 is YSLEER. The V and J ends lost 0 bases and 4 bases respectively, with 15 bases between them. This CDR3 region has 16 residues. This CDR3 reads CASSQDGLGTSETQYF. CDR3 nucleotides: TGCGCCAGCAGCCAAGATGGGTTAGGAACTTCAGAGACCCAGTACTTC.

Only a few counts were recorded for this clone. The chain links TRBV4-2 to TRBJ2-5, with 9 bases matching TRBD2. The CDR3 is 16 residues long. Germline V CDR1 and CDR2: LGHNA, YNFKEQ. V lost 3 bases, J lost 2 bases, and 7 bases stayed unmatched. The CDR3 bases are TGTGCCAGCAGCCAGGTAGCGGGGGCGCGTCAAGAGACCCAGTACTTC. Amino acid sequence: CASSQVAGARQETQYF.

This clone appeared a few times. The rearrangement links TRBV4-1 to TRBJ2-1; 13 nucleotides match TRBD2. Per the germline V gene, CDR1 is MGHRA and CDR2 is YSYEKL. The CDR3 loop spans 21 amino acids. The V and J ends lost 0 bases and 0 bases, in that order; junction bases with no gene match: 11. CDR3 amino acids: CASSQDGRLAGGPRSYNEQFF. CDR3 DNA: TGCGCCAGCAGCCAAGATGGACGACTAGCGGGAGGCCCGCGCTCCTACAATGAGCAGTTCTTC.

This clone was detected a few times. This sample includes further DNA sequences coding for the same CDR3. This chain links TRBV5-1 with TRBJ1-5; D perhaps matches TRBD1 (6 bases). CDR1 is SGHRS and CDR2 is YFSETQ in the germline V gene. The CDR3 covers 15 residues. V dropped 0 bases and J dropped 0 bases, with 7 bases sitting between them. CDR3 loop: CASSLEGGSNQPQHF. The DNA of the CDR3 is TGCGCCAGCAGCTTGGAGGGGGGTAGCAATCAGCCCCAGCATTTT.

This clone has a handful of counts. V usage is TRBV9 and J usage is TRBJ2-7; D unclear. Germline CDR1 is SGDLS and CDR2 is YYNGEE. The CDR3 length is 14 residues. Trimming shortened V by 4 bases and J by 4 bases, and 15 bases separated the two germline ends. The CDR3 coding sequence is TGTGCCAGCAGCCCCGGGCTCACCGGTTACGAGCAGTACTTC. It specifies CASSPGLTGYEQYF.

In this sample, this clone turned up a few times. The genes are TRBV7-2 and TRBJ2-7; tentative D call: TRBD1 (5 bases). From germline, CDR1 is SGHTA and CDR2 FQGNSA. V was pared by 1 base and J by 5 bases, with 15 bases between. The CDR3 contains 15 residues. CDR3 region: CASSLEGQGWDEQYF. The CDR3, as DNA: TGTGCCAGCAGCTTAGAAGGGCAGGGATGGGACGAGCAGTACTTC. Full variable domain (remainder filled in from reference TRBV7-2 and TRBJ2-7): GAGVSQSPSNKVTEKGKDVELRCDPISGHTALYWYRQSLGQGLEFLIYFQGNSAPDKSGLPSDRFSAERTGGSVSTLTIQRTQQEDSAVYLCASSLEGQGWDEQYFGPGTRLTVT.

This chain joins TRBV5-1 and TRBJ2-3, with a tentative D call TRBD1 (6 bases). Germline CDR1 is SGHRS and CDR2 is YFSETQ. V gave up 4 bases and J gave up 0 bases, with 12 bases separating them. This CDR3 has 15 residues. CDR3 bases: TGCGCCAGCAGCAGGTCAGGGGTAAGCACAGATACGCAGTATTTT. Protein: CASSRSGVSTDTQYF.

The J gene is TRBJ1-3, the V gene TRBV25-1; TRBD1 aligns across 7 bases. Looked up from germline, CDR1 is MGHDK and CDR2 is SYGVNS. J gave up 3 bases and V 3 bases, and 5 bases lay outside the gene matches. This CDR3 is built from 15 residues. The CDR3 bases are TGTGCCAGCAGTGACTCAGGGGGGAATGGAAACACCATATATTTT. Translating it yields CASSDSGGNGNTIYF.

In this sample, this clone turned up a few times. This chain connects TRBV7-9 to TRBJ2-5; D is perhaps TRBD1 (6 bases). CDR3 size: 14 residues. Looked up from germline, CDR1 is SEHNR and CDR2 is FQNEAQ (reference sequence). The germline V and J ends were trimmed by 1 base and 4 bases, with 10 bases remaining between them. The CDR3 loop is CASSLVARGETQYF. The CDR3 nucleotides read TGTGCCAGCAGCTTAGTGGCCAGGGGAGAGACCCAGTACTTC.

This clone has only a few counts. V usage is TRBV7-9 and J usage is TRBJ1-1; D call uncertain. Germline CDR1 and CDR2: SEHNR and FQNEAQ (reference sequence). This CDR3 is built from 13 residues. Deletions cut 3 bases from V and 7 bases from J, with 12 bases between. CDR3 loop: CASSLGEVVEAFF. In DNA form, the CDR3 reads TGTGCCAGCAGCTTGGGTGAGGTGGTTGAAGCTTTCTTT.